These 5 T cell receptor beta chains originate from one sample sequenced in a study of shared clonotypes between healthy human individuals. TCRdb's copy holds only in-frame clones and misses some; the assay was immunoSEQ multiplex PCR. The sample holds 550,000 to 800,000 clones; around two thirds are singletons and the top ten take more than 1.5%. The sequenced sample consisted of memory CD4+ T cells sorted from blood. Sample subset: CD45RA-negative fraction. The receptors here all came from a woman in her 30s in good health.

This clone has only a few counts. The CDR3 is CASSLARSQGGTEAFF. CDR3 coding DNA: TGTGCCAGCAGCTTAGCGCGTTCTCAGGGTGGCACTGAAGCTTTCTTT. The chain links TRBV7-9 to TRBJ1-1, with a tentative D call TRBD1 (5 bases). The CDR3 consists of 16 residues. Germline CDR1 SEHNR, CDR2 FQNEAQ (reference sequence). With 0 bases removed from V and 4 bases from J, the gap between germline ends came to 15 bases.

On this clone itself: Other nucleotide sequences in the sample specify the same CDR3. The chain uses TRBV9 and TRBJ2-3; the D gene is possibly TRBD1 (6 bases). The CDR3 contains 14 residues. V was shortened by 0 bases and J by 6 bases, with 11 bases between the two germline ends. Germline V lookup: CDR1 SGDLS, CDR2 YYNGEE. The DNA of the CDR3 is TGTGCCAGCAGCGTAGGTGGGGGCTCCGATACGCAGTATTTT. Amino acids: CASSVGGGSDTQYF.

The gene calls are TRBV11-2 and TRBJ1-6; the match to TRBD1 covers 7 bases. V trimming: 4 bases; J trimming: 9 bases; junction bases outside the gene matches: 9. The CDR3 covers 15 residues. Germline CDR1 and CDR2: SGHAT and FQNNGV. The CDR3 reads CASSSWDRSTSPLHF. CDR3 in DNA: TGTGCCAGCAGCTCGTGGGACAGATCAACTTCACCCCTCCACTTT.

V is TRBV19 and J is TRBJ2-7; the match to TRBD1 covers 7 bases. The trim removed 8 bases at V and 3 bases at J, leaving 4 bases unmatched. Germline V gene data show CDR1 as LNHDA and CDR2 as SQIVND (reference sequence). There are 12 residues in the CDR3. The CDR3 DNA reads TGTGCCAGTCGGGGACAGTTCTACGAGCAGTACTTC. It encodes CASRGQFYEQYF.

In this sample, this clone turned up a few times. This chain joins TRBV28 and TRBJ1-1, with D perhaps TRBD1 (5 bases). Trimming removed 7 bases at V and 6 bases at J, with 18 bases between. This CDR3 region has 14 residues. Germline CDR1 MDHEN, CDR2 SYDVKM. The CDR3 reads CASIPDGGNAEAFF. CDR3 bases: TGTGCCAGCATTCCGGACGGGGGGAATGCTGAAGCTTTCTTT. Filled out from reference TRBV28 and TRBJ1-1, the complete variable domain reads DVKVTQSSRYLVKRTGEKVFLECVQDMDHENMFWYRQDPGLGLRLIYFSYDVKMKEKGDIPEGYSVSREKKERFSLILESASTNQTSMYLCASIPDGGNAEAFFGQGTRLTVV.